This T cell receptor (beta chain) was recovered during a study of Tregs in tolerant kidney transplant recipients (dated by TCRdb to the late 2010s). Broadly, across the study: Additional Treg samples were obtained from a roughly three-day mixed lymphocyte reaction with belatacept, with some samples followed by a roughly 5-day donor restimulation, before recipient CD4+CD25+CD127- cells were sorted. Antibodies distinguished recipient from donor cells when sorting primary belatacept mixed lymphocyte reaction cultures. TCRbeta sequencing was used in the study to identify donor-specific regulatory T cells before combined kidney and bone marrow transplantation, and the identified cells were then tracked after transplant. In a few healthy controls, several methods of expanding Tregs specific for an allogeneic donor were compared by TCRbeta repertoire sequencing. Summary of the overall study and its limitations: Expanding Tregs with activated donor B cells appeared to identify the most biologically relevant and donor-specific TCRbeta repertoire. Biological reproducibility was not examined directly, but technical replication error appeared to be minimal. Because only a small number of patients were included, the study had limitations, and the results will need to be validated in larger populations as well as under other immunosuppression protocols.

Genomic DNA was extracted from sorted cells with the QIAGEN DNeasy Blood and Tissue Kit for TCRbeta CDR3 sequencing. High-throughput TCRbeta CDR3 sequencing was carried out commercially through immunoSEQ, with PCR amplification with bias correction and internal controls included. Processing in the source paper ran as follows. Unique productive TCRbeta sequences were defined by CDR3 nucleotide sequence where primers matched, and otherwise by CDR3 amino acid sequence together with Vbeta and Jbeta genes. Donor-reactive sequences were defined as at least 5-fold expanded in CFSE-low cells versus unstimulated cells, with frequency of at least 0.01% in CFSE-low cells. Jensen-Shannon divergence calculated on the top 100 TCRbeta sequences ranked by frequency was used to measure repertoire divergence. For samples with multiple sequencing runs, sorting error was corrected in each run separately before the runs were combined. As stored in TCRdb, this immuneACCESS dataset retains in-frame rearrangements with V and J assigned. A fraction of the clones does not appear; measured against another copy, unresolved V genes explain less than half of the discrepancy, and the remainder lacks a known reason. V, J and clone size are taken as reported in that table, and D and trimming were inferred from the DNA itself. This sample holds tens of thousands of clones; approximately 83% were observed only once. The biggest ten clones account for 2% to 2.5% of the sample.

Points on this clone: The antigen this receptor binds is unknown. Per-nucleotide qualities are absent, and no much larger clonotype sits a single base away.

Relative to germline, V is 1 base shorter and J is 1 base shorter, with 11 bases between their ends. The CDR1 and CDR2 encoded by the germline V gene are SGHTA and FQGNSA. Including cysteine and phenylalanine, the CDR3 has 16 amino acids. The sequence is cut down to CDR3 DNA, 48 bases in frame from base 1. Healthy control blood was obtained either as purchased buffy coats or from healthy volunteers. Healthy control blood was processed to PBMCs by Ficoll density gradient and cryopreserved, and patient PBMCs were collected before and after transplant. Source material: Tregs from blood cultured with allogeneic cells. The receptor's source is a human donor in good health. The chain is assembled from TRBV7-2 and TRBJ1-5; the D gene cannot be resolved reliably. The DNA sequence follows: TGTGCCAGCAGCTTAGGTCCGAGGGCCAGCAATCAGCCCCAGCATTTT. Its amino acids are CASSLGPRASNQPQHF.